This T cell receptor beta chain was captured in a study of blood T cell repertoires in COVID-19. The wider study: The study drew acute and convalescent COVID-19 samples from the United States, Italy and Spain. PBMCs, B-cell-depleted T cells, or T cells provided the cDNA or gDNA that made up the material.

The CDR3 consists of 14 residues. The V end was cut by 1 base, the J end by 5 bases, with 9 bases between. CDR1 SEHNR and CDR2 FQNEAQ come from the germline V gene (reference sequence). This clone was recorded once. Using immunoSEQ multiplex PCR, the repertoire was profiled, and TCRdb retains in-frame clones only, with some absent. In the table there are under 250,000 clones, approximately 81% of which are singletons. The material sequenced was peripheral blood. The J gene is TRBJ2-1, the V gene TRBV7-9, with D possibly being TRBD2 (6 bases). The TCR originated in a man between 45 and 60 years old who had recovered from COVID-19. The CDR3 sequence is CASSLDGLNNEQFF. The DNA for the CDR3 is TGTGCCAGCAGCTTAGATGGACTAAACAATGAGCAGTTCTTC. The full variable domain, rest sourced from reference TRBV7-9 and TRBJ2-1, is DTGVSQNPRHKITKRGQNVTFRCDPISEHNRLYWYRQTLGQGPEFLTYFQNEAQLEKSRLLSDRFSAERPKGSFSTLEIQRTEQGDSAMYLCASSLDGLNNEQFFGPGTRLTVL.